This record concerns one TCR beta chain sequence. This record belongs to a study of T cell responses to AZD1222 COVID-19 vaccine. Germline V gene lookup returns CDR1 SGHTA and CDR2 FQGNSA. V shed 4 bases and J shed 3 bases, with 4 bases lying between them. The CDR3 contains 12 residues. TCRdb keeps only in-frame clones here, not all; method: immunoSEQ multiplex PCR. The sample lists 140,000 to 150,000 clones, 75% to 90% occurring once. The material sequenced was peripheral blood, taken on day 0 of AZD1222 vaccination. This TCR was recovered from an adult in good health. The chain is built from TRBV7-2 and TRBJ1-5; D call uncertain. CDR3 DNA sequence: TGTGCCAGCAGCTCGAACAATCAGCCCCAGCATTTT. Protein: CASSSNNQPQHF. Full variable domain (missing parts from reference TRBV7-2 and TRBJ1-5): GAGVSQSPSNKVTEKGKDVELRCDPISGHTALYWYRQSLGQGLEFLIYFQGNSAPDKSGLPSDRFSAERTGGSVSTLTIQRTQQEDSAVYLCASSSNNQPQHFGDGTRLSIL.